This TCR beta chain was captured in a study of untreated major depressive disorder. Libraries were prepared by immunoSEQ multiplex PCR; TCRdb keeps only in-frame clonotypes and omits some of them. The sample consists of fewer than 30,000 clones, roughly nine tenths of them appearing once. The CDR3 totals 14 residues. Trimming left V 2 bases short and J 7 bases short, with 15 bases between. Germline CDR1 reads SEHNR; CDR2 reads FQNEAQ (reference sequence). Study observations and caveats: Depressed patients' CD4+ T cells carried increased TRBV05-01 (Vbeta 5.1) usage versus control CD4+ T cells.

Each depressed patient was matched pairwise with a non-depressed control on sex, age, current smoking status and body mass index. Every participant had European ancestry. DSM-IV major depressive disorder patients had Hamilton Rating Scale scores of 18 or more. Each donor gave approximately 30 ml of EDTA blood. Turning to this clone: The antigen is unknown.

The sample consisted of CD4+ T cells from PBMCs. This receptor was taken from a woman in her twenties or thirties with major depressive disorder. The V call is TRBV7-9, the J call TRBJ2-7; D possibly corresponds to TRBD2 (5 bases). This CDR3 is CASSLSAGTGEQYF. The CDR3 coding sequence is TGTGCCAGCAGCTTATCGGCAGGAACGGGAGAGCAGTACTTC.